This T cell receptor beta chain was sequenced for a study of B cell selection in AIRE deficiency. The CDR3 loop spans 13 amino acids. CDR1 is SGHRS, CDR2 YFSETQ, per germline. V dropped 4 bases and J dropped 8 bases, with 15 bases sitting between them. Sequenced by immunoSEQ multiplex PCR; TCRdb stores in-frame clones only, minus some. The table lists 15,000 to 20,000 clones, approximately 94% of them singletons. Sorted regulatory T cells were CD4-positive, CD25-high and CD127-low or negative. Controls came from healthy donors unrelated to patients. This receptor was taken from a human donor in good health. The sample taken for sequencing was CD4+CD25+ Tregs sorted from PBMCs. The rearrangement links TRBV5-1 to TRBJ1-2; D perhaps matches TRBD1 (6 bases). The CDR3: CASSTTGNSGYTF. CDR3 coding DNA: TGCGCCAGCAGCACCACAGGGAATTCGGGCTACACCTTC.